The sequence of this TCR beta chain was determined in a study of blood T cell repertoires in COVID-19. Overall study: Spain, Italy and the United States supplied samples that represented acute and convalescent COVID-19. Nucleic acid was either cDNA or gDNA, and it came from T cells, B-cell-depleted T cells, or PBMCs.

Authors' methods: Amplified reference gene primers provided the basis for estimating nucleated cell counts. Generated by immunoSEQ multiplex PCR, the TCRdb table keeps only in-frame clones and is missing some. V and J calls and clone size come straight from that table; D and trimming were deduced from the DNA. The table lists over 300,000 clones, 85% to 90% of them singletons. CDR3 length: 12 amino acids. Trimming took off 1 base at V and 3 bases at J, with 7 bases between the two ends. Germline V gene data show CDR1 as SQVTM and CDR2 as ANQGSEA. Comment on this clone: The identical CDR3 is also encoded by other nucleotide sequences in the sample.

V gene TRBV29-1 combines with J gene TRBJ2-7, with a weak D call TRBD2 (6 bases). The sequenced sample consisted of peripheral blood. This TCR derives from a man younger than 35 with active or convalescent COVID-19. CDR3 loop: CSVEVADYEQYF. CDR3 bases: TGCAGCGTTGAAGTAGCGGACTACGAGCAGTACTTC.